Listed below are T cell receptor beta chains from one sample, sequenced in a study of blood T cell repertoires in COVID-19. Sequencing used immunoSEQ multiplex PCR; TCRdb keeps in-frame clones, though not all of them. The table records approximately 210,000 clones, around 82% of them present only once. Sequencing was done on a sample of peripheral blood. Source of these receptors: a woman aged 35 to 49 with acute or convalescent COVID-19. The CDR3 runs from the conserved cysteine through the conserved F or W. Each record gives: V gene, D gene, J gene, clone size, CDR3 protein, CDR3 DNA. A D gene is named only where the DNA matches it firmly. Some rows have no size entry. The others give once, few or many, or a class for an expanded clone.

TRBV13,TRBD2,TRBJ2-3,-,CASSLLGTSGGAGTDTQYF,TGTGCCAGCAGCCTACTCGGGACTAGCGGGGGGGCGGGCACAGATACGCAGTATTTT
TRBV10-1,-,TRBJ2-1,-,CASRTSGSYNEQFF,TGCGCCAGCAGGACCTCAGGCTCCTACAATGAGCAGTTCTTC
TRBV3-1/TRBV3-2,-,TRBJ1-2,few,CASSQDRGDGYTF,TGTGCCAGCAGCCAAGATCGGGGGGATGGCTACACCTTC
TRBV5-1,-,TRBJ1-2,-,CASSPPGLYGYTF,TGCGCCAGCAGTCCTCCAGGGCTCTATGGCTACACCTTC
TRBV30,-,TRBJ1-3,-,CAWSVRGHSSGNTIYF,TGTGCCTGGAGTGTAAGGGGACACAGCTCTGGAAACACCATATATTTT
TRBV10-3,-,TRBJ1-1,-,CATNEPNTEAFF,TGTGCCACGAACGAGCCGAACACTGAAGCTTTCTTT
TRBV14,-,TRBJ2-3,-,CASSRLGRGAADTQYF,TGTGCCAGCAGCCGCCTGGGGCGGGGTGCGGCAGATACGCAGTATTTT
TRBV14,TRBD2,TRBJ2-7,once,CASSRGGPKYGYEQYF,TGTGCCAGCAGCCGGGGGGGACCTAAATACGGCTACGAGCAGTACTTC
TRBV7-9,-,TRBJ2-7,once,CASRPAWARASEQYF,TGTGCCAGCAGACCTGCGTGGGCTCGAGCCTCCGAGCAGTACTTC
TRBV10-2,-,TRBJ1-3,-,CASSASSGSGNTIYF,TGCGCCAGCAGTGCGTCCTCAGGGTCTGGAAACACCATATATTTT